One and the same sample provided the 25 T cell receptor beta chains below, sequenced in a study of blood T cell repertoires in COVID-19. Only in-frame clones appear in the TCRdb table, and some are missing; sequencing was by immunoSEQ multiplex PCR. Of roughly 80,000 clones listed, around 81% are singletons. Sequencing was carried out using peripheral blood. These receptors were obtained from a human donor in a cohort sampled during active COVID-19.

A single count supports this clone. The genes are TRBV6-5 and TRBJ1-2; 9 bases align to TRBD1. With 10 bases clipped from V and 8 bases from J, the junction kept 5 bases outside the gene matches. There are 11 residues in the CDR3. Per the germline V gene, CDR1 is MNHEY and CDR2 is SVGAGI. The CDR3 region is CATDRGGGYTF. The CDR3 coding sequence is TGTGCCACAGACAGGGGGGGCGGCTACACCTTC.

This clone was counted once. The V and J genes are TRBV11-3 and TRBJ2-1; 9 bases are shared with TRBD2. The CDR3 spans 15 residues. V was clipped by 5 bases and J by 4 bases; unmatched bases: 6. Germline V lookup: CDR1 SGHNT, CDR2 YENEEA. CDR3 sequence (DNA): TGTGCCAGCAGCCCACTAGCGGGCCGTTACAATGAGCAGTTCTTC. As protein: CASSPLAGRYNEQFF.

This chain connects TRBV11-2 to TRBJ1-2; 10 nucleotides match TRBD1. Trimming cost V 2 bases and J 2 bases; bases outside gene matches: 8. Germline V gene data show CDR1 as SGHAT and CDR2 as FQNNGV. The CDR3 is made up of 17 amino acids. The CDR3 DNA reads TGTGCCAGCAGCTTAAGGGGACAGGGGTCCCAAAACTATGGCTACACCTTC. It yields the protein CASSLRGQGSQNYGYTF.

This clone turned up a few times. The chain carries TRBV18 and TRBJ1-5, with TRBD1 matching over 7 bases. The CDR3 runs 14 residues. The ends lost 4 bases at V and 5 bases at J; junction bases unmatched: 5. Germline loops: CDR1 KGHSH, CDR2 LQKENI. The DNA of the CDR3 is TGTGCCAGCTCACGACAGGGCTTGGATCAGCCCCAGCATTTT. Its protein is CASSRQGLDQPQHF.

The chain's CDR3 is CASCRTSGGSSQFF. CDR3 DNA sequence: TGTGCCAGCTGCCGGACTAGCGGGGGGTCCTCGCAGTTCTTC. The chain carries TRBV28 and TRBJ2-1; 14 bases match TRBD2. Germline loops: CDR1 MDHEN, CDR2 SYDVKM. Trimming at V came to 8 bases and at J to 12 bases, leaving 9 bases not matched to a gene. CDR3 size: 14 residues.

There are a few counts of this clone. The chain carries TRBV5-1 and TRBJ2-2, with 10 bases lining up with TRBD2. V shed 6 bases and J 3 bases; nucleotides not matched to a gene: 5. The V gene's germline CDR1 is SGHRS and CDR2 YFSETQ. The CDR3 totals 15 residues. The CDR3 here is CASIPLAGDTGELFF. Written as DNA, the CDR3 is TGCGCCAGCATTCCGCTAGCGGGAGACACCGGGGAGCTGTTTTTT.

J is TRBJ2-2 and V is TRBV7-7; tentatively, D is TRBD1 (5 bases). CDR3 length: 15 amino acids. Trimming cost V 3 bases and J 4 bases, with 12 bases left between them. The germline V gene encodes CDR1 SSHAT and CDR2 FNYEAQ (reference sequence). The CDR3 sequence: CASSFGQGSTGELFF. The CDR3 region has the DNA TGTGCCAGCAGCTTCGGCCAGGGAAGCACCGGGGAGCTGTTTTTT.

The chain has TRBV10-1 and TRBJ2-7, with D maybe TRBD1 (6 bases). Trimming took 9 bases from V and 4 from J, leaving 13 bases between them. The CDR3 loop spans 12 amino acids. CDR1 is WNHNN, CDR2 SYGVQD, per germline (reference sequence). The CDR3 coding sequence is TGCGCCAGAGAAACAGGGAAATACGAGCAGTACTTC. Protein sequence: CARETGKYEQYF.

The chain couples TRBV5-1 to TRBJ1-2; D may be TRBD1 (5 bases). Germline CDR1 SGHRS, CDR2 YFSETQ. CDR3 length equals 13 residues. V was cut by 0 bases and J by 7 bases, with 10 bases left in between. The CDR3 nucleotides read TGCGCCAGCAGCTTGGAAAGGGGTGGTGGCTACACCTTC. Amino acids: CASSLERGGGYTF.

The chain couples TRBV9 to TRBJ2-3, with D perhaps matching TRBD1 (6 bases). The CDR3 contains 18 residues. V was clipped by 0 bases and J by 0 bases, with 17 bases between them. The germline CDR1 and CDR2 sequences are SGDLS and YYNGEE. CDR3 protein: CASSVAQGNFGSTDTQYF. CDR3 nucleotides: TGTGCCAGCAGCGTAGCCCAGGGGAATTTTGGGAGCACAGATACGCAGTATTTT.

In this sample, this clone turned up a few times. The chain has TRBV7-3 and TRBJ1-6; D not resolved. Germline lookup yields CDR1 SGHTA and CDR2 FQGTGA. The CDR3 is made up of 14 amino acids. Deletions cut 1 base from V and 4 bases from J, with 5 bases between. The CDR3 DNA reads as TGTGCCAGCAGCTTAAGGACTTATAATTCACCCCTCCACTTT. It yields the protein CASSLRTYNSPLHF.

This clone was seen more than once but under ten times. CDR3 bases: TGCAGTGCAAGTGGGACTAGCGGCAAGTTGGACGAGCAGTTCTTC. Its translation: CSASGTSGKLDEQFF. V is TRBV20-1 and J is TRBJ2-1; 11 bases match TRBD2. Looked up from germline, CDR1 is DFQATT and CDR2 is SNEGSKA (reference sequence). The V gene end was trimmed by 6 bases and the J gene end by 10 bases; junction bases not matched to a gene: 14. The CDR3 has 15 amino acids.

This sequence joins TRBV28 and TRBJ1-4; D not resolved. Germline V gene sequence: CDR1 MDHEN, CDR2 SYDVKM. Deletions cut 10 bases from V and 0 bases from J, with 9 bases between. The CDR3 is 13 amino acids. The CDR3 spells CATGVATNEKLFF. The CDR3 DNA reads TGTGCCACCGGGGTTGCAACTAATGAAAAACTGTTTTTT.

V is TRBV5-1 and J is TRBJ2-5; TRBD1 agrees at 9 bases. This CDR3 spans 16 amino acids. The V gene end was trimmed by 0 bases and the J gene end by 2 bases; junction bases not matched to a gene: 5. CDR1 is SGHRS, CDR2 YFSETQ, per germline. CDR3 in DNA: TGCGCCAGCAGCTTGGCCGGGACAGGGAGGCAAGAGACCCAGTACTTC. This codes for CASSLAGTGRQETQYF.

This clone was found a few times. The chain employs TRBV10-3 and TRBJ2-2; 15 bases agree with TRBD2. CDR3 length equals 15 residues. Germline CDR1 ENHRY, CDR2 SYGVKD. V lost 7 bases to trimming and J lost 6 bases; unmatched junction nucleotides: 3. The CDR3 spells CAIMGLAGGPGELFF. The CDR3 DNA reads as TGTGCCATCATGGGACTAGCGGGAGGACCCGGGGAGCTGTTTTTT.

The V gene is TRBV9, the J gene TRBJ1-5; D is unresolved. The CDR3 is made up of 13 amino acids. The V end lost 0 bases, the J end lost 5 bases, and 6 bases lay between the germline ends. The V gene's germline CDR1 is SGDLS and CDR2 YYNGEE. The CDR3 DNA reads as TGTGCCAGCAGCGTAGGAGAGGATCAGCCCCAGCATTTT. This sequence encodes CASSVGEDQPQHF.

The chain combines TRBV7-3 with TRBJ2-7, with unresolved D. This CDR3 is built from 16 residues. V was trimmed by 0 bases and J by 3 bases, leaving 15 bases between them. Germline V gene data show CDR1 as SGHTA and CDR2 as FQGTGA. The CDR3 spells CASSLTNSPKVYEQYF. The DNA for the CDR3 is TGTGCCAGCAGCTTAACGAATAGCCCAAAGGTCTACGAGCAGTACTTC.

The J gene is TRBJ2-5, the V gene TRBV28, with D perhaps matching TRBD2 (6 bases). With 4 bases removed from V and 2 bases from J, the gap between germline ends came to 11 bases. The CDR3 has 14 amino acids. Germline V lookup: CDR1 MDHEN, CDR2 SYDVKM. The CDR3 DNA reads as TGTGCCAGCAGTTCTATGGCGGGGCAAGAGACCCAGTACTTC. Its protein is CASSSMAGQETQYF.

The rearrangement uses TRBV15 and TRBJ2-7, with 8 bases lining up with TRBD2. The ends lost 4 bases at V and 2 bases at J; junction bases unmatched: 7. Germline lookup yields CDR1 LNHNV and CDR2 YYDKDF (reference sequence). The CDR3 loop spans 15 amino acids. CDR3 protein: CATSKPGLEPYEQYF. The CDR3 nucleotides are TGTGCCACCAGCAAGCCGGGACTAGAACCCTACGAGCAGTACTTC. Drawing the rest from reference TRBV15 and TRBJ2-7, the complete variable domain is DAMVIQNPRYQVTQFGKPVTLSCSQTLNHNVMYWYQQKSSQAPKLLFHYYDKDFNNEADTPDNFQSRRPNTSFCFLDIRSPGLGDTAMYLCATSKPGLEPYEQYFGPGTRLTVT.

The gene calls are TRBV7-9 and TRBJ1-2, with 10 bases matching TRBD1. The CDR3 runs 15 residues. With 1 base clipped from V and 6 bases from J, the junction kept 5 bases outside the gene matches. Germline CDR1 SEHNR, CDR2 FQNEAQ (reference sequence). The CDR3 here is CASSLGSGTGDGYTF. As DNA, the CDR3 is TGTGCCAGCAGCTTAGGTTCCGGGACAGGGGATGGCTACACCTTC.

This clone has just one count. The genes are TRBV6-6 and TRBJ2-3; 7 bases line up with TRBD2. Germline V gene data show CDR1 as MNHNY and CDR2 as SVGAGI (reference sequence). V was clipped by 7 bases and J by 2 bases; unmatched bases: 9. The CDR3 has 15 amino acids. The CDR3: CASTVGEGFTDTQYF. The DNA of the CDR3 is TGTGCCAGCACTGTGGGGGAGGGATTCACAGATACGCAGTATTTT.

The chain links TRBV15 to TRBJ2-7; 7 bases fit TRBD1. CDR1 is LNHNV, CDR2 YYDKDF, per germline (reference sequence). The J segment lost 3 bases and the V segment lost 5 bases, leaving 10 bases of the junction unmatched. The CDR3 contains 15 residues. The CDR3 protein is CATSSRTGPLYEQYF. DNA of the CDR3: TGTGCCACCAGCTCCCGGACAGGTCCCCTCTACGAGCAGTACTTC.

CDR3 amino acids: CASSLGERGSYEQYF. The CDR3 region has the DNA TGTGCCAGCAGCTTAGGGGAGCGGGGCTCCTACGAGCAGTACTTC. V gene TRBV7-3 combines with J gene TRBJ2-7; TRBD2 aligns across 7 bases. V shed 2 bases and J 0 bases; nucleotides not matched to a gene: 4. Germline lookup yields CDR1 SGHTA and CDR2 FQGTGA. This CDR3 contains 15 residues.

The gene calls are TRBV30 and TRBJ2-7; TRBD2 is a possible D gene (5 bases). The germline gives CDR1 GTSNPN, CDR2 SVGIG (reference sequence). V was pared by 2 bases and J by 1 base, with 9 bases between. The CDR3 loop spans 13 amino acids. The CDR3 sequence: CAWSPGTSYEQYF. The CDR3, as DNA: TGTGCCTGGAGTCCGGGAACTTCCTACGAGCAGTACTTC.

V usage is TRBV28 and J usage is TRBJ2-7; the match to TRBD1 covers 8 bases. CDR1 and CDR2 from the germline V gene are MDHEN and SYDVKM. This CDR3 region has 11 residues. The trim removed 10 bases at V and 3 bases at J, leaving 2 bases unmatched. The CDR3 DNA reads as TGTGCCACGACAGGGGACTACGAGCAGTACTTC. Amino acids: CATTGDYEQYF.